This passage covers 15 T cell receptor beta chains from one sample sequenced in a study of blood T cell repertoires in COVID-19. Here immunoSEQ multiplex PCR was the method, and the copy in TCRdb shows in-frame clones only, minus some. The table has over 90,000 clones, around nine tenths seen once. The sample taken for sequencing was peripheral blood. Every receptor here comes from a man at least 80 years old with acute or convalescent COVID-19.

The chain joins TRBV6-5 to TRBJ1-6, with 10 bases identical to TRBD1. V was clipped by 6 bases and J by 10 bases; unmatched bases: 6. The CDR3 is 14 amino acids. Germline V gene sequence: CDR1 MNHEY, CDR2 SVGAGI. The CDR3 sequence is CASRSGTGESPLHF. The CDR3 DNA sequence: TGTGCCAGCAGATCCGGGACAGGGGAGTCACCCCTCCACTTT.

The CDR3 nucleotides read TGCAGCGTTGGGGAGGGACTAGCCGCCGAGCAGTACTTC. Encoded protein: CSVGEGLAAEQYF. The rearrangement links TRBV29-1 to TRBJ2-7; 9 bases agree with TRBD2. The V and J ends lost 4 bases and 6 bases, in that order; junction bases with no gene match: 7. The length of the CDR3 is 13 residues. Germline-derived CDR1 and CDR2 are SQVTM and ANQGSEA.

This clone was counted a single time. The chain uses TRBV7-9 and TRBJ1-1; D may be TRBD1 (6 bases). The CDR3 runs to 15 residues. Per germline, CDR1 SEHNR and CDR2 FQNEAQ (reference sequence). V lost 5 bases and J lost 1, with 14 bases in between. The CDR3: CASSHGDRTNTEAFF. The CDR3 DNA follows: TGTGCCAGCAGCCACGGAGACAGGACGAACACTGAAGCTTTCTTT.

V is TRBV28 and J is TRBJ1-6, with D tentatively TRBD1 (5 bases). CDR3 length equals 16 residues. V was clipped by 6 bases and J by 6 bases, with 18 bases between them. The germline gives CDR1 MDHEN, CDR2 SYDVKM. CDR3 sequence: CASSDPLSRANSPLHF. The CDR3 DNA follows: TGTGCCAGCAGCGATCCCCTCAGCAGGGCTAATTCACCCCTCCACTTT.

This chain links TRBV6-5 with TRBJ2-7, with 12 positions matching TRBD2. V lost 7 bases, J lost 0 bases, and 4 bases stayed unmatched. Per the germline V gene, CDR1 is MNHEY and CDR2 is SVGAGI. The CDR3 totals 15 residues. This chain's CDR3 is CASIGLAGSSYEQYF. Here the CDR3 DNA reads TGTGCCAGCATCGGACTAGCGGGAAGCTCCTACGAGCAGTACTTC.

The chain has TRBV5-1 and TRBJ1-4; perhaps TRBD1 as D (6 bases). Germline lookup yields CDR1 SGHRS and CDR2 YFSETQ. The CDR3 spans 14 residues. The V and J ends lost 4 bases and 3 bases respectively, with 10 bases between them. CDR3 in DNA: TGCGCCAGCAGCCCGCAGGGGCCTAATGAAAAACTGTTTTTT. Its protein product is CASSPQGPNEKLFF.

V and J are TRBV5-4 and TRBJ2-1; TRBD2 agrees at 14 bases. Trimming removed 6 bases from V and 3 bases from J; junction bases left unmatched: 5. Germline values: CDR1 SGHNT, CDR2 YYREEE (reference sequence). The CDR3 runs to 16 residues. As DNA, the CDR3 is TGTGCCAGCACCGAAGGACTAGCGGGGGGCTACAATGAGCAGTTCTTC. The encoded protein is CASTEGLAGGYNEQFF.

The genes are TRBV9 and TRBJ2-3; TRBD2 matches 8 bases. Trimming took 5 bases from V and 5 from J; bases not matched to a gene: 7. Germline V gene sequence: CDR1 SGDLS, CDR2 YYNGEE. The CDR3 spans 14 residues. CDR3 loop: CASSATSGVDTQYF. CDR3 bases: TGTGCCAGCAGTGCAACTAGCGGAGTAGATACGCAGTATTTT.

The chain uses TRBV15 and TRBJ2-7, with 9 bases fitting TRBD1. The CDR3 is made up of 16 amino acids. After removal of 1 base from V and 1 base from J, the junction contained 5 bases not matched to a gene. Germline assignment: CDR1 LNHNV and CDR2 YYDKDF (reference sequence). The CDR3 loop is CATSRGGGTGSYEQYF. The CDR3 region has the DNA TGTGCCACCAGCAGAGGTGGCGGGACAGGGTCCTACGAGCAGTACTTC.

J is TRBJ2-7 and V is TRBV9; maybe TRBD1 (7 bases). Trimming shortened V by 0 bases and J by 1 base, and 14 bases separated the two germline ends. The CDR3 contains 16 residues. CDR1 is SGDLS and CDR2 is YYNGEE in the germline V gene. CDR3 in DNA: TGTGCCAGCAGCGTAGGGCCAGGGGGGATTTCCTACGAGCAGTACTTC. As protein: CASSVGPGGISYEQYF.

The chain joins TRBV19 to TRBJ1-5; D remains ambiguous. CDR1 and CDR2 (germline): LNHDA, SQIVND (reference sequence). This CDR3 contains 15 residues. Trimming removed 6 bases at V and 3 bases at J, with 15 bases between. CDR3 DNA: TGTGCCAGTAGCTCCTTCCGGGGTGACAATCAGCCCCAGCATTTT. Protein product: CASSSFRGDNQPQHF.

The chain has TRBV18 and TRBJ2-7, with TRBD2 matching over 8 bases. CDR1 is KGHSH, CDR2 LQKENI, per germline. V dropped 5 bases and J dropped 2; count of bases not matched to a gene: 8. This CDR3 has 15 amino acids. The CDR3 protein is CASSGSGSGTYEQYF. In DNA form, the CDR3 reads TGTGCCAGCTCAGGAAGCGGGAGTGGCACCTACGAGCAGTACTTC. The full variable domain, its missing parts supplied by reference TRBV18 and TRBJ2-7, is NAGVMQNPRHLVRRRGQEARLRCSPMKGHSHVYWYRQLPEEGLKFMVYLQKENIIDESGMPKERFSAEFPKEGPSILRIQQVVRGDSAAYFCASSGSGSGTYEQYFGPGTRLTVT.

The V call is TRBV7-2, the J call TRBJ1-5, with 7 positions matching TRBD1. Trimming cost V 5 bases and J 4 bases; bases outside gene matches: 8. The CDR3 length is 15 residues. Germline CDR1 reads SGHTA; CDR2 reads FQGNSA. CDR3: CASSPTGTANQPQHF. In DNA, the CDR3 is TGTGCCAGCAGCCCGACAGGGACAGCAAATCAGCCCCAGCATTTT.

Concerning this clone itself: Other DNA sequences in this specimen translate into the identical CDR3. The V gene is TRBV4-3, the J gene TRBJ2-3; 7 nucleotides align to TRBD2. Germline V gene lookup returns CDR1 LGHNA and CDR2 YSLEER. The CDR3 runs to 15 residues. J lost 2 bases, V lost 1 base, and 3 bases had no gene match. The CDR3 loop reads CASSQALADTDTQYF. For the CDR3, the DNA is TGCGCCAGCAGCCAAGCCCTAGCGGACACAGATACGCAGTATTTT.

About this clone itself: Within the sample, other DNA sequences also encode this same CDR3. The CDR3 sequence is CASSLAGGRRNTEAFF. CDR3 bases: TGTGCCAGCAGCTTGGCGGGGGGACGCAGGAACACTGAAGCTTTCTTT. V and J are TRBV5-4 and TRBJ1-1, with a weak D call TRBD1 (5 bases). Trimming left V 0 bases short and J 1 base short, with 13 bases between. Germline V lookup: CDR1 SGHNT, CDR2 YYREEE (reference sequence). The CDR3 consists of 16 residues.